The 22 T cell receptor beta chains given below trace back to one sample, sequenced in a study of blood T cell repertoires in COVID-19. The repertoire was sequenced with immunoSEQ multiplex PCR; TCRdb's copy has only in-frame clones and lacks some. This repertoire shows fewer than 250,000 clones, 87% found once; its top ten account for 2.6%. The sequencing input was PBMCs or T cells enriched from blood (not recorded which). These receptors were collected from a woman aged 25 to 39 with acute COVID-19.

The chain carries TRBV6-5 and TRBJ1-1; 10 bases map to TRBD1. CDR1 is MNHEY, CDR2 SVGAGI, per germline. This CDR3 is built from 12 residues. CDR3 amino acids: CLVTGGDTEAFF. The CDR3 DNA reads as TGTCTCGTGACAGGGGGCGACACTGAAGCTTTCTTT.

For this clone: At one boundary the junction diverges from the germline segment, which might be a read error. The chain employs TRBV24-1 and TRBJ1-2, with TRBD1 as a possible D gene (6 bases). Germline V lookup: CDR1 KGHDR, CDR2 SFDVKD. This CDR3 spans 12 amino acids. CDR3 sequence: CATSDSGQGWDF. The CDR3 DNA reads TGTGCCACCAGTGATTCGGGACAAGGATGGGACTTC.

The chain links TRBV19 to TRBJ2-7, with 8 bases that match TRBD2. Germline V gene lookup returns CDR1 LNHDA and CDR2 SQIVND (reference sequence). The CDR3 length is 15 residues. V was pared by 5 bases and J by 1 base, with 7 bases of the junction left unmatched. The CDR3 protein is CASSSRGGSSYEQYF. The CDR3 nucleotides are TGTGCCAGTAGTTCCCGGGGGGGGAGTTCCTACGAGCAGTACTTC.

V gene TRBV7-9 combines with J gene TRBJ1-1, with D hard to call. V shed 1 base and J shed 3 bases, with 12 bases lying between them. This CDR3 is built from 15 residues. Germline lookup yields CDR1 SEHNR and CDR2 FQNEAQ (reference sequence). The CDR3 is CASSLVHISYTEAFF. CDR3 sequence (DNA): TGTGCCAGCAGCTTAGTACACATTTCGTACACTGAAGCTTTCTTT. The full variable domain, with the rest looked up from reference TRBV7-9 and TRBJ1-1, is DTGVSQNPRHKITKRGQNVTFRCDPISEHNRLYWYRQTLGQGPEFLTYFQNEAQLEKSRLLSDRFSAERPKGSFSTLEIQRTEQGDSAMYLCASSLVHISYTEAFFGQGTRLTVV.

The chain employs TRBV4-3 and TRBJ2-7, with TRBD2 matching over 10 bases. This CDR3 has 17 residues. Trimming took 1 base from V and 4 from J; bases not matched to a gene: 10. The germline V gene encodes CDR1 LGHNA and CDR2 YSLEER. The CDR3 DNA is TGCGCCAGCAGCCAAGTAGCGGGGGGACTTCCCCCTTACGAGCAGTACTTC. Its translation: CASSQVAGGLPPYEQYF.

DNA of the CDR3: TGTGCCAGCATAGAACCTACCGGGGGCTACAATGAGCAGTTCTTC. It encodes CASIEPTGGYNEQFF. The genes are TRBV6-5 and TRBJ2-1; D is possibly TRBD2 (6 bases). The CDR3 runs to 15 residues. Trimming pared 7 bases from V and 3 bases from J, leaving 16 bases between. Germline assignment: CDR1 MNHEY and CDR2 SVGAGI.

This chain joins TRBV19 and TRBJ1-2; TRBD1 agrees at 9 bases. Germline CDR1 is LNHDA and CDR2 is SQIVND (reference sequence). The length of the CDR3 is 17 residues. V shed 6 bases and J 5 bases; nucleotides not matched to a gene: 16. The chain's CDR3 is CASSRRQGQGLVYGYTF. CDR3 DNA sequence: TGTGCCAGTAGCCGGCGTCAGGGACAGGGCTTAGTGTATGGCTACACCTTC. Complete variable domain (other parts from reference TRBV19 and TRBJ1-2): DGGITQSPKYLFRKEGQNVTLSCEQNLNHDAMYWYRQDPGQGLRLIYYSQIVNDFQKGDIAEGYSVSREKKESFPLTVTSAQKNPTAFYLCASSRRQGQGLVYGYTFGSGTRLTVV.

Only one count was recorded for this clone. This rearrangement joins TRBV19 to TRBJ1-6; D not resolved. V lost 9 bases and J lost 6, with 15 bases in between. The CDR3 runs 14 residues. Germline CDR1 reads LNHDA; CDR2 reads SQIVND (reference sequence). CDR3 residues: CASNRRSPNSPLHF. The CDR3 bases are TGTGCCAGCAACCGGAGGAGCCCTAATTCACCCCTCCACTTT.

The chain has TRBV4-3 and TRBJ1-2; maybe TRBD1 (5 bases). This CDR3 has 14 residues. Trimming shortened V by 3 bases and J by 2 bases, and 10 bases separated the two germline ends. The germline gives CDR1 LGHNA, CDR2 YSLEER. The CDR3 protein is CASSHKGLNYGYTF. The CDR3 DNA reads TGCGCCAGCAGCCATAAGGGGTTGAACTATGGCTACACCTTC.

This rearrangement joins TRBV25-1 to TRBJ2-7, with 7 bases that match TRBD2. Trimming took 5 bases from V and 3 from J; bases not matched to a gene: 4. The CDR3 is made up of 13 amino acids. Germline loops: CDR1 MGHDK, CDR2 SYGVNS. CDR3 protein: CASSPWEGYEQYF. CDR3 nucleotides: TGTGCCAGCAGTCCCTGGGAGGGCTACGAGCAGTACTTC.

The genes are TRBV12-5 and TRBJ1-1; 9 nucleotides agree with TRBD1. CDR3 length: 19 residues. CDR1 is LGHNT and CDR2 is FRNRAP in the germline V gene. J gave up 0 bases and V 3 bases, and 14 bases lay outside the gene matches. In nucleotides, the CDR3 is TGTGCTAGTGGTTTCGAACCCTTTCGGGACAGGGCCATGAACACTGAAGCTTTCTTT. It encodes CASGFEPFRDRAMNTEAFF.

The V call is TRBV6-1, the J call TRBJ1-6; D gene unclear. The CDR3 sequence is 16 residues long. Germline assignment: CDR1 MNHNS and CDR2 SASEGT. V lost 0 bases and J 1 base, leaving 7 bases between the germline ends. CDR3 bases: TGTGCCAGCAGTGAAGCGACGGGATCCTATAATTCACCCCTCCACTTT. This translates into CASSEATGSYNSPLHF.

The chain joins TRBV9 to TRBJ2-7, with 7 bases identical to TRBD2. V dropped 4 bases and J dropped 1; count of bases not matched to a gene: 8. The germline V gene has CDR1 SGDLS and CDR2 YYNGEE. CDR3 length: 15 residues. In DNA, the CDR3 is TGTGCCAGCAGCCCTCCAGGGAGGGGATCCTACGAGCAGTACTTC. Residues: CASSPPGRGSYEQYF.

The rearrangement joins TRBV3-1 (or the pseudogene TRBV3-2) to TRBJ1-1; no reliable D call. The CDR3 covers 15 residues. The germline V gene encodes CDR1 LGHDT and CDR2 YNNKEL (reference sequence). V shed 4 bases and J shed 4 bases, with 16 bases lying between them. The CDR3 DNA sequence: TGTGCCAGCAGCCCTCGGGAGAAAAGGATCACTGAAGCTTTCTTT. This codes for CASSPREKRITEAFF.

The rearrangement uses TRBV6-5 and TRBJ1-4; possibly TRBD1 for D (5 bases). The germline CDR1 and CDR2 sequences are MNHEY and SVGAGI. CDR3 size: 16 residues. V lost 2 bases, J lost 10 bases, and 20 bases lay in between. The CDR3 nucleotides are TGTGCCAGCAGTTACACACGGGACTCTAGAGGCGTAAAACTGTTTTTT. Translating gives CASSYTRDSRGVKLFF.

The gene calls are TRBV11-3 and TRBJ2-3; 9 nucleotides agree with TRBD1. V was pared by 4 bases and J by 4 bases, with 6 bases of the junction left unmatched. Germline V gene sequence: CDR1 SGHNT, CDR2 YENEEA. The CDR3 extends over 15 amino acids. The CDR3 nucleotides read TGTGCCAGCAGCTCCGGGACAGGGTACGCAGATACGCAGTATTTT. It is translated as CASSSGTGYADTQYF.

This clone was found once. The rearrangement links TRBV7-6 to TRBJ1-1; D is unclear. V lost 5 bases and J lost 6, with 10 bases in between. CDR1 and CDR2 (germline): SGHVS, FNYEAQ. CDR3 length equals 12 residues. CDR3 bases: TGTGCCAGCAGCCCGGGTGAGTCTGAAGCTTTCTTT. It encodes CASSPGESEAFF.

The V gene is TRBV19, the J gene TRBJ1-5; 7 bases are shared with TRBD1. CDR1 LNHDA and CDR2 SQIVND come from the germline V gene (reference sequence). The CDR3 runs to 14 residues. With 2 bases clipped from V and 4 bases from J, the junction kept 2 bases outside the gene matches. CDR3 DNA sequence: TGTGCCAGTAGTATAACAGGGGAGAATCAGCCCCAGCATTTT. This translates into CASSITGENQPQHF.

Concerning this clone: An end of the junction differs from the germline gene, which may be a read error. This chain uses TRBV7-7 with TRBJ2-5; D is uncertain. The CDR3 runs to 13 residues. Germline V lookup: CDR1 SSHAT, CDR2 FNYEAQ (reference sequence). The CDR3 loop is CASSLNRQETQYF. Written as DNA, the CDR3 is TGTGCTAGCAGCTTGAACAGACAAGAGACCCAGTACTTC.

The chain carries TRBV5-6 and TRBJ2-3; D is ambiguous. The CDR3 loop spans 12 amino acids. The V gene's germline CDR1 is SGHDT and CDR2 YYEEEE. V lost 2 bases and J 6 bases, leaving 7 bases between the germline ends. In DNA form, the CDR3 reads TGTGCCAGCAGCTTTCAGGCGGATACGCAGTATTTT. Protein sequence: CASSFQADTQYF.

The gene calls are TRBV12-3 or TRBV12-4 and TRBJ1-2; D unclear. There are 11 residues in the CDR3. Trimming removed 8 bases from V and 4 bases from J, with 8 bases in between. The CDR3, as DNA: TGTGCCAGCGCAGGCTTCTATGGCTACACCTTC. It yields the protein CASAGFYGYTF.

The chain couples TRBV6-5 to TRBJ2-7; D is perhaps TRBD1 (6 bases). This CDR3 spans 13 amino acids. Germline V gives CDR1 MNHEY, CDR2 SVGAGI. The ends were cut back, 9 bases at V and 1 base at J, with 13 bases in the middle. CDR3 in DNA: TGTGCCAGGAGTCGACAGGATTCCTACGAGCAGTACTTC. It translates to CARSRQDSYEQYF.